This passage covers 5 T cell receptor beta chains from one sample sequenced in a study of cytomegalovirus exposure and HLA in healthy donors (dated by TCRdb to 2017 to 2019). Receptors were amplified or captured by the immunoSEQ multiplex PCR assay. A mixture of 60 forward primers for TCR Vbeta segments and 13 reverse primers for TCR Jbeta segments was used in the multiplex PCR. What TCRdb holds here is the immuneACCESS table cut down to in-frame rearrangements. Part of the clones is not present; checked against another copy, under half of the missing clones reflect an unresolved V gene, and the others are unexplained. For this sample the table gives about 94,000 clones, of which approximately 77% were detected only once. The ten biggest clones cover 3.7% of the sample. The sample taken for sequencing was PBMCs. Every receptor here comes from a man under 40 in good health and CMV-seronegative.

The chain couples TRBV5-1 to TRBJ2-7, with TRBD1 matching over 7 bases. This CDR3 region has 14 residues. Germline loops: CDR1 SGHRS, CDR2 YFSETQ. The J segment lost 7 bases and the V segment lost 4 bases, leaving 11 bases of the junction unmatched. CDR3 sequence reads: CASSKVGGDWEQYF. The CDR3 DNA reads as TGCGCCAGCAGCAAAGTAGGGGGCGATTGGGAGCAGTACTTC.

The chain recombines TRBV5-1 with TRBJ1-3; TRBD1 matches at 11 bases. The CDR3 is 17 amino acids. The junction had 5 bases not matched to a gene; V was cut back by 3 bases and J by 0 bases. The germline CDR1 and CDR2 sequences are SGHRS and YFSETQ. The CDR3 spells CASSSGQGAYSGNTIYF. Written as DNA, the CDR3 is TGCGCCAGCAGCTCAGGACAGGGGGCCTACTCTGGAAACACCATATATTTT.

This clone was recorded once. The CDR3 region is CASSLGPGEDYNEQFF. The CDR3 nucleotides are TGTGCCAGCAGCTTAGGACCGGGGGAAGACTACAATGAGCAGTTCTTC. The chain couples TRBV11-2 to TRBJ2-1, with D perhaps matching TRBD2 (6 bases). V shed 1 base and J shed 3 bases, with 13 bases lying between them. CDR3 length: 16 amino acids. Per the germline V gene, CDR1 is SGHAT and CDR2 is FQNNGV.

This clone was counted a few times. V is TRBV7-6 and J is TRBJ1-6, with D hard to call. V was clipped by 5 bases and J by 10 bases, with 9 bases between them. This CDR3 is built from 12 residues. From germline, CDR1 is SGHVS and CDR2 FNYEAQ. CDR3 nucleotide sequence: TGTGCCAGCAGCCCCGGAGGATCACCCCTCCACTTT. It codes for CASSPGGSPLHF.

CDR3 in DNA: TGTGCCAGCAGTTCCCCGGACAGGGGAACTAATGAAAAACTGTTTTTT. As protein: CASSSPDRGTNEKLFF. The V call is TRBV28, the J call TRBJ1-4; 9 bases map to TRBD1. Germline V gene data show CDR1 as MDHEN and CDR2 as SYDVKM. There are 16 residues in the CDR3. The V segment lost 4 bases and the J segment 1 base; nucleotides outside the gene matches: 4. Supplemented by reference TRBV28 and TRBJ1-4, the full variable domain reads DVKVTQSSRYLVKRTGEKVFLECVQDMDHENMFWYRQDPGLGLRLIYFSYDVKMKEKGDIPEGYSVSREKKERFSLILESASTNQTSMYLCASSSPDRGTNEKLFFGSGTQLSVL.